Below, one TCR beta chain is given with its context. Its target is unknown. The sample belongs to a study of beta chain features in type 1 diabetes. Points from the study as a whole: In the patient group, naive, central memory and Treg TCRB repertoires seemed more alike than in the healthy donor group. Among all four CD4+ subsets, Type 1 diabetes patients had TCRB CDR3s that were moderately but significantly shorter. VDJ junctions in type 1 diabetes patients carried more deletions and fewer insertions.

The germline V gene encodes CDR1 SGHRS and CDR2 YFSETQ. This CDR3 is 14 amino acids long. Germline trimming cut 1 base from V and 2 bases from J; bases unmatched to any gene: 2. cDNA synthesis used the whole RNA isolate, giving expressed TCRB sequences. An average of roughly 4 million reads was obtained for naive, central memory and regulatory T cell samples. Generated by immunoSEQ multiplex PCR, the TCRdb table keeps only in-frame clones and is missing some. The sample lists fewer than 300,000 clones, about a tenth seen once, with approximately 0.017% in the top ten. The chain couples TRBV5-1 to TRBJ2-5; 7 bases are a match to TRBD1. The sequenced sample was naive CD4+ T cells from blood. This clonotype originated in a man aged 25-45 years with type 1 diabetes. The CDR3 DNA reads TGCGCCAGCAGCTTGCTGGGACAGCAAGAGACCCAGTACTTC. Translating it yields CASSLLGQQETQYF.